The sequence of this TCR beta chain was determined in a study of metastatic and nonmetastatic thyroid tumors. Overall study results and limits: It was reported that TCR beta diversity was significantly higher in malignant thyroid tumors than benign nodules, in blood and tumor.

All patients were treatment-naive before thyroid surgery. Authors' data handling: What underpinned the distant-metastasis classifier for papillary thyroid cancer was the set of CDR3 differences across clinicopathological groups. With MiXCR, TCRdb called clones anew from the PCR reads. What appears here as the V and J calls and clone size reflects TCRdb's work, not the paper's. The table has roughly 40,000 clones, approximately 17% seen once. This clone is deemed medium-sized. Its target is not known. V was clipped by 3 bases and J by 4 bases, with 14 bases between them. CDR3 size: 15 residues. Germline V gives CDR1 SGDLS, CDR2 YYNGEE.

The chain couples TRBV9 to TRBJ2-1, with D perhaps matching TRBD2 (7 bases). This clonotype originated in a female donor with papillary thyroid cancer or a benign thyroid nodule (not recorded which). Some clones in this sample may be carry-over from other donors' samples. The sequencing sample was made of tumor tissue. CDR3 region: CASSDAGAGYNEQFF. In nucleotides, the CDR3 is TGTGCCAGCAGCGATGCGGGGGCTGGGTACAATGAGCAGTTCTTC.